Listed below are T cell receptor beta chains from one sample, sequenced in a study of cytomegalovirus exposure and HLA in healthy donors. Sequencing was performed with immunoSEQ multiplex PCR; in TCRdb, only in-frame clones are kept and a portion is missing. Seen here are some 200,000 clones, roughly 80% observed once, and the top ten hold 1.7%. Material: PBMCs. These receptors all come from a woman aged 18-35 years in good health and CMV-seronegative. CDR3s include the opening cysteine and the closing phenylalanine or tryptophan. The D gene is left open where the match is weak. Clone sizes are given selectively: once, few, many, or a class where the clone is expanded.

clone size	D gene	V gene	J gene	CDR3 protein	CDR3 DNA
few	TRBD2	TRBV4-1	TRBJ2-3	CASSPHGGFFPTDTQYF	TGCGCCAGCAGCCCCCACGGGGGGTTTTTCCCCACAGATACGCAGTATTTT
.	.	TRBV5-1	TRBJ1-4	CASSLAGGAATNEKLFF	TGCGCCAGCAGCTTGGCCGGGGGGGCTGCAACTAATGAAAAACTGTTTTTT
few	TRBD1	TRBV5-1	TRBJ1-1	CASSPRTGLSDTEAFF	TGCGCCAGCAGCCCACGGACAGGGCTCTCGGACACTGAAGCTTTCTTT
.	TRBD1	TRBV28	TRBJ2-7	CASRSTGTETYEQYF	TGTGCCAGCAGATCCACCGGGACAGAGACCTACGAGCAGTACTTC
.	TRBD1	TRBV28	TRBJ1-5	CASGPAGTGGKPQHF	TGTGCCAGTGGGCCTGCCGGGACAGGGGGTAAGCCCCAGCATTTT
.	.	TRBV7-9	TRBJ2-3	CASSQSYSGGTDTQYF	TGTGCCAGCAGCCAATCTTATAGCGGCGGCACAGATACGCAGTATTTT
.	.	TRBV7-9	TRBJ1-5	CASSPSGGTPNQPQHF	TGTGCCAGCAGTCCCTCGGGGGGGACCCCTAATCAGCCCCAGCATTTT
.	.	TRBV27	TRBJ1-3	CASSLAGVGNTIYF	TGTGCCAGCAGTTTAGCGGGGGTGGGAAACACCATATATTTT
few	.	TRBV7-9	TRBJ1-1	CASSSIQGLNTEAFF	TGTGCCAGCAGCTCGATACAGGGATTGAACACTGAAGCTTTCTTT
once	TRBD1	TRBV9	TRBJ1-6	CASSVEDRVNSPLHF	TGTGCCAGCAGCGTAGAGGACAGGGTAAATTCACCCCTCCACTTT
few	.	TRBV6-5	TRBJ2-2	CASSYVNGANTGELFF	TGTGCCAGCAGTTACGTGAACGGGGCGAACACCGGGGAGCTGTTTTTT
.	.	TRBV27	TRBJ2-1	CASSPWTKSRGNEQFF	TGTGCCAGCAGTCCCTGGACTAAATCTCGTGGGAATGAGCAGTTCTTC
.	TRBD1	TRBV7-2	TRBJ2-7	CASSPEGTVGYEQYF	TGTGCCAGCAGCCCTGAAGGGACAGTTGGCTACGAGCAGTACTTC
.	TRBD2	TRBV6-5	TRBJ2-3	CATRTSGTDTQYF	TGTGCCACACGGACTAGCGGCACAGATACGCAGTATTTT
.	.	TRBV18	TRBJ1-2	CASSPPSGLDYGYTF	TGTGCCAGCTCACCACCGTCAGGGTTGGACTATGGCTACACCTTC
.	.	TRBV6-1	TRBJ2-1	CASSEVLGRPSYNEQFF	TGTGCCAGCAGTGAAGTATTGGGGCGCCCCTCCTACAATGAGCAGTTCTTC
.	.	TRBV6-5	TRBJ2-5	CASSYRSGGETQYF	TGTGCCAGCAGTTACCGGTCCGGGGGAGAGACCCAGTACTTC
.	TRBD2	TRBV7-8	TRBJ2-3	CASSSLAGPPDTQYF	TGTGCCAGCAGCTCTCTAGCGGGGCCCCCAGATACGCAGTATTTT